The rows below give T cell receptor beta chains drawn from one sample of a study of vaccination and CD4 T cells after COVID-19. No antigen has been assigned to these receptors. Using its own MiXCR run on the PCR reads, TCRdb lists one record per CDR3 protein. This table holds about 20,000 distinct CDR3 sequences, around 55% found once. Material for sequencing was CD4+ T cells from blood, cultured in vitro. These receptor sequences come from a human donor who had recovered from COVID-19. CDR3s include the opening cysteine and the closing phenylalanine or tryptophan. D genes are given only for firm matches. Some rows have no size entry. The others give once, few or many, or a class for an expanded clone.

TRBD1 TRBJ1-6 . TRBV12-3/TRBV12-4 CASSSGTENSPLHF TGTGCCAGCAGTTCCGGGACAGAGAATTCACCCCTCCACTTT
. TRBJ1-5 once TRBV19 CASRTGGFYSNQPQHF TGTGCCAGTAGGACTGGTGGGTTTTATAGCAATCAGCCCCAGCATTTT
. TRBJ2-2 few TRBV29-1 CSVRGGTGELFF TGCAGCGTTCGCGGTGGAACCGGGGAGCTGTTTTTT
TRBD2 TRBJ2-1 . TRBV6-2/TRBV6-3 CASRYSGRGNEQFF TGTGCCAGCAGGTATAGCGGGAGGGGAAATGAGCAGTTCTTC
. TRBJ2-7 . TRBV21-1 CARAVPGRDEQYF TGTGCCCGAGCCGTACCCGGTAGGGACGAGCAGTACTTC
TRBD1 TRBJ1-2 . TRBV5-6 CASRNRDRAGYTF TGTGCCAGCAGGAACCGGGACAGGGCTGGCTACACCTTC
TRBD1 TRBJ1-1 few TRBV18 CASSQKGQGLSNTEAFF TGTGCCAGCTCACAGAAGGGACAGGGTCTCTCTAACACTGAAGCTTTCTTT
TRBD1 TRBJ2-7 . TRBV6-1 CASSRTRQGPGEQYF TGTGCCAGCAGCAGAACCAGACAGGGACCGGGCGAGCAGTACTTC
TRBD2 TRBJ2-1 . TRBV20-1 CSARDPAPTGGNEQFF TGCAGTGCTAGAGACCCCGCTCCAACGGGAGGCAATGAGCAGTTCTTC
. TRBJ1-5 few TRBV27 CASSLGAGGNQPQHF TGTGCCAGCAGTCTGGGGGCTGGGGGTAATCAGCCCCAGCATTTT
TRBD1 TRBJ1-1 . TRBV20-1 CSAVYRGMNTEAFF TGCAGTGCTGTATACAGGGGGATGAACACTGAAGCTTTCTTT
TRBD1 TRBJ1-2 . TRBV7-9 CASSGGQSYGYTF TGTGCCAGCAGCGGGGGACAGTCCTATGGCTACACCTTC
. TRBJ1-3 . TRBV28 CASSWGSRSGNTIYF TGTGCCAGCAGTTGGGGCAGCCGCTCTGGAAACACCATATATTTT
. TRBJ1-1 . TRBV7-8 CATGGLGMNTEAFF TGTGCCACGGGGGGGTTAGGCATGAACACTGAAGCTTTCTTT
TRBD2 TRBJ2-7 few TRBV20-1 CSASPRASGSYEQYF TGCAGTGCTTCCCCCCGAGCTAGCGGGAGTTACGAGCAGTACTTC
. TRBJ2-7 few TRBV14 CASSLISYEQYF TGTGCCAGCAGCCTTATCTCCTACGAGCAGTACTTC
. TRBJ2-6 few TRBV19 CASRRTHSGANVLTF TGTGCCAGTAGGAGGACGCACTCTGGGGCCAACGTCCTGACTTTC
. TRBJ1-2 few TRBV6-1 CASSERTRGGYTF TGTGCCAGCAGTGAAAGGACCCGAGGGGGCTACACCTTC
. TRBJ1-1 . TRBV1 CTSSLSGTGEENTEAFF TGCACCAGCAGCCTCTCCGGGACAGGGGAAGAGAACACTGAAGCTTTCTTT
. TRBJ1-1 . TRBV5-1 CASSFGGGGMYTEAFF TGCGCCAGCAGCTTCGGGGGAGGAGGCATGTACACTGAAGCTTTCTTT
. TRBJ2-5 few TRBV2 CASSLQETQYF TGTGCCAGCAGTTTACAAGAGACCCAGTACTTC
. TRBJ2-1 . TRBV25-1 CASSEWRDSPEQFF TGTGCCAGCAGTGAATGGAGGGACAGCCCTGAGCAGTTCTTC
. TRBJ1-1 . TRBV3-1 CASREGGVNTEAFF TGTGCCAGCAGGGAGGGAGGGGTGAACACTGAAGCTTTCTTT
. TRBJ2-1 few TRBV7-2 CASSVLPLGIRGFLFF TGTGCCAGCAGCGTTTTGCCCCTCGGGATAAGGGGATTTCTGTTCTTC
. TRBJ2-5 . TRBV24-1 CATSDQKTGTRRETQYF TGTGCCACCAGTGATCAGAAAACCGGGACCAGGAGGGAGACCCAGTACTTC
. TRBJ1-6 once TRBV28 CASRSGDGINSPLHF TGTGCCAGCAGATCAGGGGACGGTATTAATTCACCCCTCCACTTT
. TRBJ1-3 few TRBV7-9 CASSLSGRLSGNTIYF TGTGCCAGCAGCTTATCGGGACGGCTCTCTGGAAACACCATATATTTT
. TRBJ1-3 . TRBV28 CASSSFTGNLGNTIYF TGTGCCAGCAGTTCATTCACAGGGAACCTTGGAAACACCATATATTTT
. TRBJ1-2 . TRBV6-5 CASSYRGEYGYTF TGTGCCAGCAGTTACCGAGGGGAGTACGGCTACACCTTC
. TRBJ1-1 once TRBV20-1 CSAQEGAFF TGCAGTGCCCAGGAGGGAGCTTTCTTT
. TRBJ2-6 . TRBV15 CATSIDSSGANVLTF TGTGCCACCAGCATAGACAGTTCTGGGGCCAACGTCCTGACTTTC
. TRBJ2-5 . TRBV7-8 CASSLPMQETQYF TGTGCCAGCAGCTTGCCCATGCAAGAGACCCAGTACTTC
. TRBJ1-6 . TRBV6-2/TRBV6-3 CASSHRGDLHF TGTGCCAGCAGCCATCGGGGGGACCTCCACTTT
TRBD1 TRBJ2-4 few TRBV11-2 CASSLGQGVAKNIQYF TGTGCCAGCAGCTTAGGACAGGGGGTAGCCAAAAACATTCAGTACTTC
. TRBJ2-3 . TRBV24-1 CATSMWGSTDTQYF TGTGCCACCAGTATGTGGGGGAGCACAGATACGCAGTATTTT
TRBD1 TRBJ1-6 . TRBV7-2 CASTLRTGNLNSPLHF TGTGCCAGCACCCTTCGGACAGGGAATTTAAATTCACCCCTCCACTTT
TRBD1 TRBJ2-2 . TRBV10-1 CASRTGNTGELFF TGCGCCAGCCGGACAGGGAACACCGGGGAGCTGTTTTTT
. TRBJ2-2 . TRBV7-2 CASSRQGYTGELFF TGTGCCAGCAGTAGACAAGGGTACACCGGGGAGCTGTTTTTT
. TRBJ2-5 few TRBV19 CAARGADQETQYF TGTGCCGCACGGGGGGCAGATCAAGAGACCCAGTACTTC
TRBD2 TRBJ2-7 . TRBV20-1 CSAPTSGDGYEQYF TGCAGTGCCCCGACTAGCGGGGACGGGTACGAGCAGTACTTC
. TRBJ1-1 . TRBV11-3 CASSLGEGKDTEAFF TGTGCCAGCAGCTTAGGAGAGGGGAAGGACACTGAAGCTTTCTTT
TRBD2 TRBJ2-3 . TRBV27 CASSSRLAGGRGGTQYF TGTGCCAGCAGTTCGCGACTAGCGGGAGGTAGGGGGGGTACGCAGTATTTT
. TRBJ1-1 . TRBV7-8 CASSYRSRNTEAFF TGTGCCAGCAGCTACCGCAGTAGGAACACTGAAGCTTTCTTT
TRBD1 TRBJ1-1 once TRBV7-9 CASSSGTGAATEAFF TGTGCCAGCAGCTCCGGGACAGGGGCAGCCACTGAAGCTTTCTTT
. TRBJ1-2 . TRBV18 CASSRKDNNYGYTF TGTGCCAGCTCACGAAAGGACAATAACTATGGCTACACCTTC
TRBD1 TRBJ2-7 few TRBV7-3 CASSLGQGAYEQYF TGTGCCAGCAGCTTGGGACAGGGGGCCTACGAGCAGTACTTC
. TRBJ1-2 few TRBV7-3 CASSPSAATSLIGYTF TGTGCCAGCAGCCCGTCGGCCGCGACAAGCCTGATAGGCTACACCTTC
. TRBJ2-5 . TRBV28 CASSLPGSSQYF TGTGCCAGCAGTTTACCCGGGAGTTCCCAGTACTTC
. TRBJ1-1 few TRBV2 CASTWGGSNTEAFF TGTGCCAGCACTTGGGGTGGGAGTAACACTGAAGCTTTCTTT
. TRBJ2-5 . TRBV11-1 CASSLGTDEETQYF TGTGCCAGCAGCTTAGGTACAGATGAAGAGACCCAGTACTTC
. TRBJ1-5 . TRBV12-3/TRBV12-4 CASSLLGAGQPQHF TGTGCCAGCAGTTTATTAGGGGCCGGGCAGCCCCAGCATTTT
TRBD1 TRBJ2-5 . TRBV2 CASRVGTGGQETQYF TGTGCCAGCAGGGTAGGGACAGGTGGGCAAGAGACCCAGTACTTC
. TRBJ2-4 . TRBV19 CASSPTGGGGIQYF TGTGCCAGTAGTCCAACTGGGGGGGGCGGCATTCAGTACTTC
. TRBJ2-7 . TRBV21-1 CASSKERDRRSEQYF TGTGCCAGCAGCAAAGAAAGGGACAGGAGGAGCGAGCAGTACTTC
TRBD1 TRBJ2-7 . TRBV7-8 CASSTQGGVGEQYF TGTGCCAGCAGCACACAGGGGGGAGTGGGCGAGCAGTACTTC
. TRBJ1-2 . TRBV2 CASSPGIHLYGYTF TGTGCCAGCAGTCCCGGGATCCACCTCTATGGCTACACCTTC
. TRBJ1-5 . TRBV10-2 CASSEKAGYGNQPQHF TGCGCCAGCAGTGAGAAGGCAGGGTATGGCAATCAGCCCCAGCATTTT
. TRBJ2-7 . TRBV30 CAWSPPPRLSQTYEQYF TGTGCCTGGAGTCCCCCTCCCCGTCTATCCCAAACCTACGAGCAGTACTTC
. TRBJ1-1 . TRBV11-2 CASSLHLQLLNTEAFF TGTGCCAGCAGCTTACACCTACAACTTCTGAACACTGAAGCTTTCTTT
. TRBJ1-2 once TRBV29-1 CSASDSTYGYTF TGCAGCGCATCGGACAGCACGTATGGCTACACCTTC